This T cell receptor beta chain was sequenced in a study of T cell changes during pregnancy in multiple sclerosis. The CDR3 sequence is 14 residues long. Germline CDR1 LNHDA, CDR2 SQIVND (reference sequence). Trimming removed 6 bases from V and 0 bases from J, with 11 bases in between. This table comes from immunoSEQ multiplex PCR, and its TCRdb copy is limited to in-frame clones, with some not included. In the table there are more than 60,000 clones, approximately 90% of which are singletons. Source: peripheral blood, taken in the second trimester of pregnancy. The TCR originated in a female donor with multiple sclerosis, enrolled in a pregnancy study. The V gene is TRBV19, the J gene TRBJ1-2, with D possibly being TRBD1 (6 bases). The CDR3 bases are TGTGCCAGTAGGCGACAGGAGACTAACTATGGCTACACCTTC. It translates to CASRRQETNYGYTF. The full variable domain, rest sourced from reference TRBV19 and TRBJ1-2, is DGGITQSPKYLFRKEGQNVTLSCEQNLNHDAMYWYRQDPGQGLRLIYYSQIVNDFQKGDIAEGYSVSREKKESFPLTVTSAQKNPTAFYLCASRRQETNYGYTFGSGTRLTVV.